The present T cell receptor beta chain was sequenced within a study of T cell responses to AZD1222 COVID-19 vaccine. As to this clone: Its specificity is unknown.

CDR3 length: 11 amino acids. The ends were cut back, 1 base at V and 2 bases at J, with 2 bases in the middle. CDR1 is DFQATT and CDR2 is SNEGSKA in the germline V gene (reference sequence). Study-wide results and limits: Vaccination with two AZD1222 doses was followed by a rise in Spike-specific TCR breadth and depth. A mostly white British donor set with more females was recruited, and clonal diversity was possibly underestimated. Unmutated variant regions are reportedly targeted by nearly half of spike-specific TCRs.

Assay used: immunoSEQ multiplex PCR; TCRdb lists only in-frame clones, some missing. Counted here are around 200,000 clones, under 95% occurring once; the ten biggest clones make up roughly 0.98%. The chain carries TRBV20-1 and TRBJ1-1; D ambiguous. This receptor was taken from an adult in good health. The sequences come from peripheral blood, collected on day 0 of AZD1222 vaccination. The CDR3 protein is CSARANTEAFF. In nucleotides, the CDR3 is TGCAGTGCTAGAGCAAACACTGAAGCTTTCTTT.